Shown below are 17 T cell receptor beta chains from a single sample sequenced in a study of T cells in women clearing cervical HPV infection. Method: immunoSEQ multiplex PCR; TCRdb's copy keeps in-frame clones and lacks some. The table lists about 44,000 clones, with roughly 1.2% in the top ten. The sequenced sample consisted of blood buffy coat. The receptors originated from a woman aged 18 to 69 with a cervical HPV16 infection that either progressed to CIN3+ or cleared (not recorded which).

On this clone itself: The read finishes 3 residues shy of the CDR3 end, and the germline J gene is used to complete it. This chain uses TRBV19 with TRBJ2-1; 10 bases fit TRBD2. The J segment lost 4 bases and the V segment lost 6 bases, leaving 15 bases of the junction unmatched. This CDR3 spans 18 amino acids. From germline, CDR1 is LNHDA and CDR2 SQIVND (reference sequence). CDR3 DNA, as far as it was read: TGTGCCAGTAGGAACGAGCGGAATAGCGGGAGGAGGTACAATGAG. Its translation: CASRNERNSGRRYNE. The whole CDR3 protein reads CASRNERNSGRRYNEQFF.

As for this clone: The read terminates 3 residues ahead of where the CDR3 ends, so the germline J gene completes it. The chain employs TRBV30 and TRBJ1-2; 9 positions match TRBD1. Germline CDR1 GTSNPN, CDR2 SVGIG (reference sequence). The CDR3 length is 14 residues. This chain's CDR3 is CAWGSLGTGNGYTF. The DNA read from the CDR3 is TGTGCCTGGGGTTCACTCGGGACAGGGAACGGC.

Regarding this clone: From the germline J gene comes the end of the CDR3, since the read stops 3 residues before it. V is TRBV7-9 and J is TRBJ2-3; D remains ambiguous. Between the trimmed V and J ends, which lost 6 bases and 0 bases, there was a span of 13 bases. Per germline, CDR1 SEHNR and CDR2 FQNEAQ (reference sequence). The CDR3 covers 15 residues. The sequenced CDR3 bases are TGTGCCAGCAGGGTGGGCCCCCCAAGCACAGATACG. This sequence encodes CASRVGPPSTDT. The entire CDR3 protein reads CASRVGPPSTDTQYF.

CDR3: CASSEGLAGYEQYF. The covered CDR3 bases are TGTGCCAGCAGTGAAGGGCTAGCGGGGTACGAG. V usage is TRBV6-1 and J usage is TRBJ2-7; 9 bases match TRBD2. Read data end 3 residues before the CDR3 end; the end is taken from the germline J gene. CDR1 is MNHNS and CDR2 is SASEGT in the germline V gene. The CDR3 totals 14 residues. J was trimmed by 4 bases and V by 1 base; bases with no gene match: 2.

With respect to this clone: The read stops 3 residues short of the end of the CDR3; the missing end is completed from the germline J gene. V is TRBV2 and J is TRBJ2-7; D possibly corresponds to TRBD1 (6 bases). The CDR3 consists of 13 residues. The V and J ends lost 4 bases and 2 bases respectively, with 9 bases between them. Germline CDR1 reads SNHLY; CDR2 reads FYNNEI. The CDR3 bases that were read are TGTGCCAGCAGTGTCCACAGGGCCTACGAG. Its translation: CASSVHRAYE. The full CDR3 sequence reads CASSVHRAYEQYF.

Of note for this clone: The CDR3 is cut off 3 residues early in the read; its end comes from the germline J gene. The chain joins TRBV5-1 to TRBJ1-6; 10 positions agree with TRBD1. V shed 5 bases and J 6 bases; nucleotides not matched to a gene: 2. The CDR3 totals 14 residues. Germline V CDR1 and CDR2: SGHRS, YFSETQ. The CDR3 loop is CASRRDRGNSPLHF. Incomplete CDR3 DNA: TGCGCCAGCAGACGGGACAGGGGTAATTCACCC.

About this clone: Read coverage stops 3 residues before the CDR3 terminus; the germline J gene supplies the remainder. The J gene is TRBJ1-6, the V gene TRBV11-1; D gene unclear. V lost 5 bases and J lost 6, with 14 bases in between. Germline V gene data show CDR1 as SGHAT and CDR2 as FQDESV (reference sequence). CDR3 length: 15 amino acids. CDR3: CASSPRRAPNSPLHF. The sequenced part of the CDR3 DNA is TGTGCCAGCAGCCCCCGAAGGGCACCTAATTCACCC.

CDR3: CASSLARQGAPLNTEAFF. The sequenced CDR3 bases are TGTGCCAGCAGCTTAGCGCGACAGGGAGCCCCGTTGAACACTGAA. The rearrangement uses TRBV7-6 and TRBJ1-1; 7 nucleotides align to TRBD1. The read ends 3 residues before the CDR3 terminus; that terminus is restored from the germline J gene. There are 18 residues in the CDR3. Trimming cost V 0 bases and J 0 bases; bases outside gene matches: 10. Germline V gives CDR1 SGHVS, CDR2 FNYEAQ.

Note on this clone: The observed sequence ends 3 residues before the CDR3 terminus, with the missing tail filled in from the germline J gene. The gene calls are TRBV7-9 and TRBJ2-7; maybe TRBD2 (6 bases). The CDR3 is 13 residues long. The germline gives CDR1 SEHNR, CDR2 FQNEAQ (reference sequence). V was cut by 10 bases and J by 2 bases, with 15 bases left in between. The covered CDR3 bases are TGTGCCACCGGACGGGGGTCCACCTACGAG. It codes for CATGRGSTYE. The whole CDR3 protein is CATGRGSTYEQYF.

Of note for this clone: Read sequence stops 3 residues before the CDR3 end, and the germline J gene provides the missing end. The chain employs TRBV7-2 and TRBJ1-5; D is uncertain. Trimming removed 4 bases from V and 3 bases from J, with 7 bases in between. CDR1 is SGHTA, CDR2 FQGNSA, per germline. The CDR3 totals 13 residues. The chain's CDR3 is CASSYRTNQPQHF. Partial CDR3 DNA: TGTGCCAGCAGCTACAGAACCAATCAGCCC.

Concerning this clone itself: The CDR3 goes on 3 residues after the read ends, and that part is filled in from the germline J gene. This chain joins TRBV20-1 and TRBJ2-7, with 8 positions matching TRBD1. CDR1 and CDR2 from the germline V gene are DFQATT and SNEGSKA (reference sequence). The CDR3 sequence is 15 residues long. V lost 6 bases and J lost 0; bases outside the gene matches: 10. The DNA read from the CDR3 is TGCAGTGCAGCCCCCTACAGGGGGAGCTCCTACGAG. Encoded protein: CSAAPYRGSSYE. The full CDR3 reads CSAAPYRGSSYEQYF.

Points on this clone: The CDR3 end falls 3 residues outside the read, so it is completed with the germline J gene. The gene calls are TRBV30 and TRBJ1-1; tentatively, D is TRBD1 (6 bases). V lost 0 bases and J 4 bases, leaving 18 bases between the germline ends. The CDR3 runs 16 residues. Germline V gene data show CDR1 as GTSNPN and CDR2 as SVGIG (reference sequence). The CDR3 bases that were read are TGTGCCTGGAGTGTGGTCAGGGGCCCTATTACCACTGAA. Translated, it gives CAWSVVRGPITTE. The entire CDR3 protein reads CAWSVVRGPITTEAFF.

Remarks on this clone: From the germline J gene comes the end of the CDR3, since the read stops 3 residues before it. The chain links TRBV6-1 to TRBJ1-2; TRBD1 agrees at 9 bases. Germline V gives CDR1 MNHNS, CDR2 SASEGT. With 4 bases clipped from V and 4 bases from J, the junction kept 10 bases outside the gene matches. The CDR3 sequence is 16 residues long. The part of the CDR3 DNA that was read is TGTGCCAGCAGTGGATCTTCCGGGACAGGGACCTATGGC. This encodes CASSGSSGTGTYG. The entire CDR3 sequence reads CASSGSSGTGTYGYTF.

According to its frequency, this clone is medium-sized. The read terminates 3 residues ahead of where the CDR3 ends, so the germline J gene completes it. The J gene is TRBJ1-3, the V gene TRBV5-5; no definite D call. This CDR3 is built from 14 residues. Trimming took off 4 bases at V and 0 bases at J, with 8 bases between the two ends. Germline loops: CDR1 SGHKS, CDR2 YYEKEE (reference sequence). Here the CDR3 reads CASSRTSSGNTIYF. The sequenced CDR3 bases are TGTGCCAGCAGCCGGACTAGCTCTGGAAACACC.

A word on this clone: The read comes to an end 3 residues before the CDR3 does, leaving the germline J gene to fill in the end. This chain joins TRBV7-2 and TRBJ1-3; D not resolved. The CDR3 extends over 13 amino acids. The germline V gene has CDR1 SGHTA and CDR2 FQGNSA. Deletions cut 2 bases from V and 8 bases from J, with 10 bases between. CDR3 amino acids: CASSLRQVHTIYF. The part of the CDR3 DNA that was read is TGTGCCAGCAGCTTAAGGCAGGTCCACACC.

The part of the CDR3 DNA that was read is TGCGCCAGCAGCTGGGACACCGCGAACACCGGGGAG. This codes for CASSWDTANTGE. From start to end, the CDR3 is CASSWDTANTGELFF. The chain has TRBV5-1 and TRBJ2-2; TRBD1 is a possible D gene (6 bases). The read gets to within 3 residues of the CDR3 end, and the germline J gene fills in the rest. The CDR3 is 15 amino acids. CDR1 is SGHRS, CDR2 YFSETQ, per germline. V lost 3 bases, J lost 0 bases, and 9 bases lay in between.

To note about this clone: The CDR3 end falls 3 residues outside the read, so it is completed with the germline J gene. The chain joins TRBV10-1 to TRBJ2-7; 10 nucleotides line up with TRBD2. This CDR3 is 17 amino acids long. Per the germline V gene, CDR1 is WNHNN and CDR2 is SYGVQD (reference sequence). V shed 0 bases and J 2 bases; nucleotides not matched to a gene: 7. The DNA read from the CDR3 is TGCGCCAGCAGTGAGTCAGGGGCTAGCGGGAGAACCTACGAG. Protein product: CASSESGASGRTYE. The whole CDR3 is CASSESGASGRTYEQYF.